There are many counts of the clone carrying this T cell receptor (beta chain). This record belongs to a study of T-cell reconstitution after alpha-beta-depleted transplantation in children. The CDR3 contains 12 residues. V was shortened by 8 bases and J by 1 base, with 6 bases between the two germline ends. CDR1 is ENHRY and CDR2 is SYGVKD in the germline V gene. Unique molecular identifiers were used to barcode this TCRbeta library. TCRdb re-called the PCR reads through MiXCR, storing one row per CDR3 protein. This table holds 100,000 or so distinct CDR3 sequences, roughly 6% found once. The sequencing here drew on PBMCs, mostly from graft donor cells, taken 60 days after TCRalphabeta/CD19-depleted stem cell transplant. The TCR was taken from a female patient aged 2-9 years who had a stem cell transplant for Fanconi anemia, so the T cells may come from the graft donor. The chain couples TRBV10-3 to TRBJ1-3; D is unclear. CDR3: CAIVGSGNTIYF. The CDR3 coding sequence is TGTGCCATCGTAGGGTCTGGAAACACCATATATTTT.